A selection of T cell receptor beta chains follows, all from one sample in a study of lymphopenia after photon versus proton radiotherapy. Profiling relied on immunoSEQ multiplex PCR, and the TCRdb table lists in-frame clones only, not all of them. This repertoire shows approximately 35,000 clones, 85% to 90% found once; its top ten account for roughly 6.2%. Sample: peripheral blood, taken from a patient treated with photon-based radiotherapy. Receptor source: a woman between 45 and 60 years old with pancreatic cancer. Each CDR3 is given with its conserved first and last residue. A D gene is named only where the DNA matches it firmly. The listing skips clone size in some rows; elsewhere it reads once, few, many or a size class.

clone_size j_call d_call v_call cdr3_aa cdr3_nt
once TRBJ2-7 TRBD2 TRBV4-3 CASSQGLAGETYEQYF TGCGCCAGCAGCCAAGGACTAGCGGGAGAGACCTACGAGCAGTACTTC
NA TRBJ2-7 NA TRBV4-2 CASSSEGAVSYEQYF TGTGCCAGCAGCTCAGAGGGAGCGGTTTCCTACGAGCAGTACTTC
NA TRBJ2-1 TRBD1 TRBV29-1 CSEWTGLGNEQFF TGCAGCGAATGGACAGGTCTGGGGAATGAGCAGTTCTTC
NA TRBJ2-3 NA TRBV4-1 CASSQAAGTGTDTQYF TGCGCCAGCAGCCAAGCCGCCGGGACTGGCACAGATACGCAGTATTTT
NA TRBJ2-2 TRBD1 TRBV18 CASSPTGGSGELFF TGTGCCAGCTCACCGACAGGGGGCTCCGGGGAGCTGTTTTTT
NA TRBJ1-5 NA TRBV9 CASSGGAGAQPQHF TGTGCCAGCAGCGGGGGGGCCGGGGCTCAGCCCCAGCATTTT
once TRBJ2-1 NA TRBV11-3 CASSHEEGHSYNEQFF TGTGCCAGCAGCCACGAGGAAGGTCACTCCTACAATGAGCAGTTCTTC
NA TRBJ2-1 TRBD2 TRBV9 CASSARGLAEPNEQFF TGTGCCAGCAGCGCCAGGGGACTAGCGGAGCCCAATGAGCAGTTCTTC
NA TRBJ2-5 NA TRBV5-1 CASSLATETQYF TGCGCCAGCAGCTTGGCAACAGAGACCCAGTACTTC
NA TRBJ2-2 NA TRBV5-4 CASSLGGGSRELFF TGTGCCAGCAGCTTGGGTGGGGGGTCACGGGAGCTGTTTTTT
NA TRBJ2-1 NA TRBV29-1 CSVDELGDYNEQFF TGCAGCGTTGACGAACTGGGCGACTACAATGAGCAGTTCTTC
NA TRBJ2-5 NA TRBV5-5 CASSFRGGTEETQYF TGTGCCAGCAGCTTTAGGGGCGGGACAGAAGAGACCCAGTACTTC
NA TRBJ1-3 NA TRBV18 CASSPSGQPAASLPGNTIYF TGTGCCAGCTCACCAAGCGGGCAGCCCGCAGCCTCCCTACCTGGAAACACCATATATTTT
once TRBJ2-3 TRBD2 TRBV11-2 CASSRTSAEGDTQYF TGTGCCAGCAGCCGGACTAGCGCCGAGGGAGATACGCAGTATTTT
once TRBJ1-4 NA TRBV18 CASSPSFFSTNEKLFF TGTGCCAGCTCACCAAGTTTCTTCAGCACTAATGAAAAACTGTTTTTT
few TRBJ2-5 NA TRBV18 CASSTADQETQYF TGTGCCAGCTCAACGGCGGACCAAGAGACCCAGTACTTC